This T cell receptor beta chain was documented in a study of blood T cell repertoires in COVID-19. Study summary: T cells, B-cell-depleted T cells, or PBMCs provided the cDNA or gDNA that served as material.

Profiled with immunoSEQ multiplex PCR; TCRdb holds only in-frame clones, not every one. The sample has 120,000 to 150,000 clones, almost 85% seen once. Recruits, aged about 18 to 100 years, lived in 24 US areas. This TCR was recovered from a man in his forties with acute COVID-19. Sequences were obtained from PBMCs or T cells enriched from blood (not recorded which).

The CDR3 DNA reads as TGTGCCAGCAGTTTACTCCAGGGGGCCTTGTGGGGCTACACCTTC. This sequence encodes CASSLLQGALWGYTF. This sequence joins TRBV27 and TRBJ1-2; 8 bases are shared with TRBD1. The CDR3 contains 15 residues. CDR1 and CDR2 (germline): MNHEY, SMNVEV (reference sequence). Losses at the gene ends were 2 bases for V and 8 bases for J; bases not matched to a gene: 10.